Listed here is a single T cell receptor (beta chain). No antigen is known for it. The CDR3 covers 12 residues. Germline CDR1 and CDR2: SGHTA and FQGNSA. V dropped 6 bases and J dropped 6 bases, with 12 bases sitting between them. Researchers took RNA transcripts and amplified the TCR beta CDR3 regions from them. The HTBI primer set drove a first-round RT-PCR of the TCR CDR3. TCRdb processed the multiplex PCR reads anew with MiXCR; each CDR3 protein has one entry. The sample contains about 25,000 distinct CDR3 sequences, 49% of which appear only once. The source of the sample is a study of T cells in Graves' hyperthyroidism and ophthalmopathy. Study-wide results and caveats: Ophthalmopathy was model-predicted a median roughly 6.5 months pre-onset. Most clonotypes that expanded in the thyroid above 0.001 also showed up in blood.

Exclusion of a patient resulted from uncontrolled infection, other autoimmune disease, pregnancy or lactation. Blood sampling occurred at first hyperthyroidism diagnosis, ahead of any ophthalmopathy symptoms. Sequences were obtained from blood. This TCR was recovered from a woman in her forties with Graves' hyperthyroidism that later progressed to Graves' ophthalmopathy. The genes are TRBV7-2 and TRBJ2-7, with D possibly being TRBD1 (5 bases). The CDR3 sequence is CASRQAPSEQYF. Written as DNA, the CDR3 is TGTGCCAGCAGACAGGCTCCTAGCGAGCAGTACTTC.